These T cell receptor beta chains were read from a single sample in a study of blood T cell repertoires in COVID-19. Sequencing was performed with immunoSEQ multiplex PCR; in TCRdb, only in-frame clones are kept and a portion is missing. The table records 85,000 to 130,000 clones, about 80% of them present only once. Material for sequencing was peripheral blood. These receptors all come from a woman aged 60-75 years with acute or convalescent COVID-19. Each CDR3 is given without its conserved first and last residue. D genes are given only for firm matches.

D	V	J	CDR3
TRBD2	TRBV3-1/TRBV3-2	TRBJ2-1	ASSQRTSGDYNEQF
TRBD1	TRBV4-2	TRBJ1-4	ASTPSAAGGRATNEKLF
TRBD2	TRBV3-1/TRBV3-2	TRBJ2-2	ASSQDGTSGELF
TRBD1	TRBV29-1	TRBJ1-1	SVEDRTGWDTEAF
-	TRBV4-1	TRBJ1-1	ASRRGYMNTEAF
-	TRBV2	TRBJ1-2	ASRTTGLNYGYT
-	TRBV5-1	TRBJ2-7	ASSNGGSWNEQY
TRBD1	TRBV4-1	TRBJ2-3	ASSGTGSTDTQY
TRBD1	TRBV28	TRBJ1-2	ASGVDRVYGYT
TRBD1	TRBV18	TRBJ1-1	ASSPTRQGNTEAF
-	TRBV28	TRBJ1-4	ASNPGTVSSATNEKLF
-	TRBV10-2	TRBJ2-7	ASSEIVGNEQY
-	TRBV21-1	TRBJ2-3	ASSNVELRAPPDTQY
-	TRBV5-1	TRBJ1-2	ASSAREAGYGYT
TRBD2	TRBV9	TRBJ2-1	ASSFTGGLNEQF
TRBD2	TRBV11-2	TRBJ2-1	ASSLTGTRFGEQF
TRBD2	TRBV2	TRBJ2-3	ASSTRTSGDLTSTDTQY
TRBD1	TRBV7-6	TRBJ1-2	ASSFLSDRNYGYT
-	TRBV20-1	TRBJ1-5	SAGRDQPQH
-	TRBV9	TRBJ1-2	ASSASNRGSHGYT
-	TRBV3-1/TRBV3-2	TRBJ2-7	ASSQVEDKQY
-	TRBV5-1	TRBJ1-2	ASSLVAGGDYGYT
-	TRBV14	TRBJ2-7	ASSQDRVKQY
-	TRBV5-1	TRBJ2-3	ASSLDGTLGADTQY
TRBD2	TRBV7-2	TRBJ2-1	ASSYSGGVYNEQF
TRBD1	TRBV5-5	TRBJ1-6	ASSGTALGDSPLH
-	TRBV21-1	TRBJ2-7	ASSKSRDYEQY
-	TRBV18	TRBJ2-5	ASSPAGQETQY
TRBD1	TRBV11-3	TRBJ2-1	ASSLETGGMAPEQF
TRBD1	TRBV30	TRBJ1-2	AWSVDRVSST
-	TRBV18	TRBJ2-7	ASSPPSNTYEQY
-	TRBV28	TRBJ2-1	ASSPLAANYNEQF